The sequence of this TCR beta chain was determined in a study of cytotoxic CD8 clonotypes in ibrutinib-treated CLL. Overall study: Response samples followed a median 12 months of treatment, range 6 to 36.

Notes on the study in general: Clonality went up at ibrutinib response and then declined back toward baseline at progression.

The assay was immunoSEQ multiplex PCR, and TCRdb's table has in-frame clones only and misses some. The sample includes around 150,000 clones, 70% to 90% of them seen just once. Regarding this clone: Its antigen is undetermined.

Germline CDR1 reads LGHNA; CDR2 reads YNFKEQ. V was cut by 1 base and J by 0 bases, with 8 bases left in between. CDR3 length: 15 residues. V is TRBV4-2 and J is TRBJ2-3; no reliable D call. The clonotype comes from a human donor with chronic lymphocytic leukemia. Material: PBMCs, obtained after 36 months of ibrutinib treatment. The CDR3 DNA follows: TGTGCCAGCAGCCAAGGGTCCCCTAGCACAGATACGCAGTATTTT. It translates to CASSQGSPSTDTQYF.